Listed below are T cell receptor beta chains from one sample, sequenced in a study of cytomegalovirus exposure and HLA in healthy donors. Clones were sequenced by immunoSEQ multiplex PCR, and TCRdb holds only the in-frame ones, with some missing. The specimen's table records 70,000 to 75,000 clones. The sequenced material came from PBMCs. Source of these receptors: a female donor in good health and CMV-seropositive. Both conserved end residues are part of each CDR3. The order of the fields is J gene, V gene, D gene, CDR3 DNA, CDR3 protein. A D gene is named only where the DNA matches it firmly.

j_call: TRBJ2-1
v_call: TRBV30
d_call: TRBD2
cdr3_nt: TGTGCCTGGAGCCCGACCGGGACTAGTATGAGCAATGAGCAGTTCTTC
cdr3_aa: CAWSPTGTSMSNEQFF

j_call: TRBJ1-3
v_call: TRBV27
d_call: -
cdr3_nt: TGTGCCAGCAGGAGAGCGGGGGTAGGGGCCATATATTTT
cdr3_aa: CASRRAGVGAIYF

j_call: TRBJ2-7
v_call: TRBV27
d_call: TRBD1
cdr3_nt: TGTGCCAGCAGTTACCGGGACAGCTACGAGCAGTACTTC
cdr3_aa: CASSYRDSYEQYF

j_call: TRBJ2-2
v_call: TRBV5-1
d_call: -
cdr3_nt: TGCGCCAGCAGCTTGGGCAGAGGAGGGACCGGGGAGCTGTTCTTT
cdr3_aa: CASSLGRGGTGELFF

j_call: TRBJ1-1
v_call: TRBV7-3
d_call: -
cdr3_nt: TGTGCCAGCAGCTTACTTCCAGGGACTGAAGCTTTCTTT
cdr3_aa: CASSLLPGTEAFF

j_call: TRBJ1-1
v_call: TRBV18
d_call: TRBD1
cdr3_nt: TGTGCCAGCTCGCCTAGGACAGGGGAAGCTTTCTTT
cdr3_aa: CASSPRTGEAFF

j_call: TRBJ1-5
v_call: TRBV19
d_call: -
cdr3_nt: TGTGCCAGTAGTTCCAACCCTCACGGGACATCTAGCAATCAGCCCCAGCATTTT
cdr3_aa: CASSSNPHGTSSNQPQHF

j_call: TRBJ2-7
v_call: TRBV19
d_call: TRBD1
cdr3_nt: TGTGCCAGTAGAAACCACGGGACAGGGGGCTCCTACGAGCAGTACTTC
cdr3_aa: CASRNHGTGGSYEQYF

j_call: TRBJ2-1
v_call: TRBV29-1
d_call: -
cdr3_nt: TGCAGCGTCCGAAGGCGGTCCCTCGGCTCCGACAATGAGCAGTTCTTC
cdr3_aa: CSVRRRSLGSDNEQFF

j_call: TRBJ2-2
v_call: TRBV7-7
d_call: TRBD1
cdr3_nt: TGTGCTAGCAGCCCGGACAGGGGCGGCACCGGGGAGCTGTTTTTT
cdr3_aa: CASSPDRGGTGELFF

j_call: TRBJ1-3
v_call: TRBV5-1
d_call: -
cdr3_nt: TGCGCCAGCAGCTCAGACAGGACGGGAAACACCATATATTTT
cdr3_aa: CASSSDRTGNTIYF

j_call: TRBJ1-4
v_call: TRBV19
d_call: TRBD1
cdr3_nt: TGTGCCAGTAGTGGGCGGACAGGTCGTGAAAAACTGTTTTTT
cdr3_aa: CASSGRTGREKLFF

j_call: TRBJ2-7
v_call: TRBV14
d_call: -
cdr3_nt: TGTGCCAGCAGCCAAGTAACCGGTCCCTACGAGCAGTACTTC
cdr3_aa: CASSQVTGPYEQYF

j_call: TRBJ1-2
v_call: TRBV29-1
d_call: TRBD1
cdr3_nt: TGCAGCACCCGAGGGGACAGGGACTATGGCTACACCTTC
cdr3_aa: CSTRGDRDYGYTF

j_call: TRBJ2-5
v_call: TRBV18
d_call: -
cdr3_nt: TGTGCCAGCTCACCAGCGGCGGGGCGCGAGGAGACCCAGTACTTC
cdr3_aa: CASSPAAGREETQYF

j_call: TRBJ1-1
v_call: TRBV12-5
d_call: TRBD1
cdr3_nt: TGTGCTAGTGGTTTGGTACGCGGGACAGGGTTGAGTGCTTTCTTT
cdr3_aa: CASGLVRGTGLSAFF

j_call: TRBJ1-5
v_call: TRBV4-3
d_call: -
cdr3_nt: TGCGCCAGCAGCCAAGATCCACCTCGGGGACTGGGACGGCGCAATCAGCCCCAGCATTTT
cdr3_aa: CASSQDPPRGLGRRNQPQHF

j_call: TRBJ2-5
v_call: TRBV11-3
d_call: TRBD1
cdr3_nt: TGTGCCAGCAGCTTACGGGCAGGGGGCTCGGAGACCCAGTACTTC
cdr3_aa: CASSLRAGGSETQYF

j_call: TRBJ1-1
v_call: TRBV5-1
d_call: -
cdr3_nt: TGCGCCAGCAGCCTCGGACAGACCACTGGGACTGAAGCTTTCTTT
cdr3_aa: CASSLGQTTGTEAFF

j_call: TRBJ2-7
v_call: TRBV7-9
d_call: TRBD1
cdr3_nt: TGTGCCAGCAGCCGAGGGACAGGGGAAGACTCCTACGAGCAGTACTTC
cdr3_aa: CASSRGTGEDSYEQYF

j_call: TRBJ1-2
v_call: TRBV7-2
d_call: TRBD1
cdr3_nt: TGTGCCAGCAGCTCGCAGGGGGACTATGGCTACACCTTC
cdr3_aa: CASSSQGDYGYTF

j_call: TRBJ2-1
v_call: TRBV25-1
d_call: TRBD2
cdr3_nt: TGTGCCAGCAGTGAATGGGGAATCCCGGGACTAGCGGGATATGAGCAGTTCTTC
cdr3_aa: CASSEWGIPGLAGYEQFF

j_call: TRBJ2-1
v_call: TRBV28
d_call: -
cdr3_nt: TGTGCCAGCAGGCAGGCAGGGGACCTCAACAATGAGCAGTTCTTC
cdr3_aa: CASRQAGDLNNEQFF

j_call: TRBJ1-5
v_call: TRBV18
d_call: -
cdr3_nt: TGTGCCAGCTCACCATCCAATAGCAATCAGCCCCAGCATTTT
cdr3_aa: CASSPSNSNQPQHF

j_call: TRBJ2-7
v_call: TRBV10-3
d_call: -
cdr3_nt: TGTGCCATCAGAAGGACATCCTCCGCCTACGAGCAGTACTTC
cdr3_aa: CAIRRTSSAYEQYF

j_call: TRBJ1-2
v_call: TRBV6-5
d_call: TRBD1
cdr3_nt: TGTGCCAGCAGTTACGACAGGGGAAGTGGCTACACCTTC
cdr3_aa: CASSYDRGSGYTF

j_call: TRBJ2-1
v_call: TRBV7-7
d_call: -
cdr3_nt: TGTGCTAGCAGCTTAGCTGGCCAGGGCGAGCAGTTCTTC
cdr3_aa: CASSLAGQGEQFF

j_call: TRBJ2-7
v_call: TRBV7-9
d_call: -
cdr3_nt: TGTGCCAGCAGCTTCAGGCAGGATCCCTACGGGCAGTACTTC
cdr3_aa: CASSFRQDPYGQYF

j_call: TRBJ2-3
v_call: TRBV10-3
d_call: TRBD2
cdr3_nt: TGTGCCATCAGGTTAGCGGGAGACACAGATACGCAGTATTTT
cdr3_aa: CAIRLAGDTDTQYF

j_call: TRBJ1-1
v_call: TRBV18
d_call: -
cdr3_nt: TGTGCCAGCTCCCAAGGGGCAGGGGCGAACACTGAAGCTTTCTTT
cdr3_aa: CASSQGAGANTEAFF

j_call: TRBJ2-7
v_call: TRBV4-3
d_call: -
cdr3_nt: TGCGCCAGCAGCCAAGAATTAGCGGAAAACTACGAGCAGTACTTC
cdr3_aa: CASSQELAENYEQYF